Shown below are 5 T cell receptor beta chains from a single sample sequenced in a study of cytomegalovirus exposure and HLA in healthy donors. PCR primers comprised 60 Vbeta and 13 Jbeta primers. The data were produced by immunoSEQ multiplex PCR, yet TCRdb's version contains in-frame clones alone and is incomplete. This sample has approximately 120,000 clones, with approximately 77% found just once. The sample was PBMCs. The source is a man aged 18 to 35 in good health and CMV-seronegative.

The rearrangement uses TRBV7-8 and TRBJ2-3, with D hard to call. The CDR3 runs to 16 residues. The germline V and J ends were trimmed by 5 bases and 1 base, with 16 bases remaining between them. The germline gives CDR1 SGHVS, CDR2 FQNEAQ. The CDR3 here is CASSPKTNPRTDTQYF. In nucleotides, the CDR3 is TGTGCCAGCAGCCCTAAGACAAACCCTCGCACAGATACGCAGTATTTT. Complete variable domain (other parts from reference TRBV7-8 and TRBJ2-3): GAGVSQSPRYKVAKRGQDVALRCDPISGHVSLFWYQQALGQGPEFLTYFQNEAQLDKSGLPSDRFFAERPEGSVSTLKIQRTQQEDSAVYLCASSPKTNPRTDTQYFGPGTRLTVL.

The V call is TRBV21-1, the J call TRBJ1-4; no DNA check was done on the table's D call, TRBD1. TRBV21-1 is annotated as a pseudogene. This CDR3 has 17 amino acids. CDR3 in amino acids: CASSTVPGQGPNEKLFF. CDR3 DNA sequence: TGTGCCAGCAGCACAGTCCCGGGACAGGGCCCTAATGAAAAACTGTTTTTT.

This chain links TRBV7-2 with TRBJ2-1; 15 nucleotides agree with TRBD2. With 5 bases clipped from V and 9 bases from J, the junction kept 11 bases outside the gene matches. The germline V gene has CDR1 SGHTA and CDR2 FQGNSA. The length of the CDR3 is 17 residues. The CDR3 here is CASSPRTSGGAEAEQFF. The CDR3 DNA follows: TGTGCCAGCAGCCCTCGGACTAGCGGGGGGGCCGAAGCTGAGCAGTTCTTC.

The gene calls are TRBV5-6 and TRBJ2-4, with TRBD1 matching over 7 bases. The germline V gene has CDR1 SGHDT and CDR2 YYEEEE. The CDR3 totals 16 residues. The trim removed 2 bases at V and 3 bases at J, leaving 8 bases unmatched. CDR3 region: CASSLGQVGLKNIQYF. CDR3 coding DNA: TGTGCCAGCAGCTTAGGACAGGTGGGGCTCAAAAACATTCAGTACTTC.

This CDR3 reads CATSKRPGTANTEAFF. As DNA, the CDR3 is TGTGCCACCAGCAAACGCCCCGGGACAGCGAACACTGAAGCTTTCTTT. The chain uses TRBV15 and TRBJ1-1; 7 nucleotides align to TRBD1. J gave up 1 base and V 4 bases, and 9 bases lay outside the gene matches. Germline-derived CDR1 and CDR2 are LNHNV and YYDKDF (reference sequence). The CDR3 is 16 residues long.